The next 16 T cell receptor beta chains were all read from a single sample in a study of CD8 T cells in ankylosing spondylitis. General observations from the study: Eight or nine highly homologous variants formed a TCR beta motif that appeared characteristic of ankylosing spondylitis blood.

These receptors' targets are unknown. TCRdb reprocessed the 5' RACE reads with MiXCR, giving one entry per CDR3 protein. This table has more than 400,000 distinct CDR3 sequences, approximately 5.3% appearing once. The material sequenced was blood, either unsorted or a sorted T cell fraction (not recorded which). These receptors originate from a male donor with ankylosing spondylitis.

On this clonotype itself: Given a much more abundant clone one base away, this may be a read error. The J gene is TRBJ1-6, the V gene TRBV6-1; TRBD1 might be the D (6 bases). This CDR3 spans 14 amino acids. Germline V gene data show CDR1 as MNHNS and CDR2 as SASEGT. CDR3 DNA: TGTACCAGCAGTGAGCTTAACAGGGATTCACCCCTCCACTTT. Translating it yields CTSSELNRDSPLHF.

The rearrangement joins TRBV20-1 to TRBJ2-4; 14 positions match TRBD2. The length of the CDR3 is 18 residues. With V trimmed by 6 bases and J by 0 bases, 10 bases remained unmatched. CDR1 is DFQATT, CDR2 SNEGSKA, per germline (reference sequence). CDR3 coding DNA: TGCAGTGCGGACCGGACTAGCGGGGGGCCCATAGCCAAAAACATTCAGTACTTC. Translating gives CSADRTSGGPIAKNIQYF.

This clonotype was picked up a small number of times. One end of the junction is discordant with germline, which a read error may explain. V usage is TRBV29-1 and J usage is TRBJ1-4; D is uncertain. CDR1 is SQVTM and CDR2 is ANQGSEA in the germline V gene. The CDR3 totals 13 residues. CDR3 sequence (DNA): TGCAGTGTTGGGGAGGCCCCTAATGAAAAACTGTTTTTT. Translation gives CSVGEAPNEKLFF. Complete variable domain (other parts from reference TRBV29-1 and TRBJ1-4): SAVISQKPSRDICQRGTSLTIQCQVDSQVTMMFWYRQQPGQSLTLIATANQGSEATYESGFVIDKFPISRPNLTFSTLTVSNMSPEDSSIYLCSVGEAPNEKLFFGSGTQLSVL.

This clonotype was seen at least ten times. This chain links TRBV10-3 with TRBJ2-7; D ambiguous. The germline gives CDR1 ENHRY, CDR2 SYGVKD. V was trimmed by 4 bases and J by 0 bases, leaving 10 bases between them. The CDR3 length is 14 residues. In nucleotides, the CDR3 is TGTGCCATCAGTGGTCGGACGAGCTCCTACGAGCAGTACTTC. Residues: CAISGRTSSYEQYF.

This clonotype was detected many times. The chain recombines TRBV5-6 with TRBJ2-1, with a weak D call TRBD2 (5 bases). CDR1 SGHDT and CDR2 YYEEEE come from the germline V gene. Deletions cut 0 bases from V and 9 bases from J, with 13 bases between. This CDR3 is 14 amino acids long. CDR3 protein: CASSLEAGITEQFF. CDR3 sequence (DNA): TGTGCCAGCAGCTTGGAGGCGGGTATCACTGAGCAGTTCTTC.

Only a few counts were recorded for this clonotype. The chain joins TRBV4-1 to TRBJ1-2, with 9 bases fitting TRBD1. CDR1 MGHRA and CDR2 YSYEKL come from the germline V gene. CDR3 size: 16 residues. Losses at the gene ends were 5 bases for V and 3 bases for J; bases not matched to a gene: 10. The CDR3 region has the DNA TGCGCCAGCAGCTCAAGGTTCCGGACAGGGGACTATGGCTACACCTTC. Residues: CASSSRFRTGDYGYTF.

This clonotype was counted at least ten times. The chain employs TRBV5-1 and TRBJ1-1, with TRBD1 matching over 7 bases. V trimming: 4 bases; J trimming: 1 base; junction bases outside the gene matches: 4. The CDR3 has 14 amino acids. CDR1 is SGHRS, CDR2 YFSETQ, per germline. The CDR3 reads CASSQQGTNTEAFF. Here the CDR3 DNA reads TGCGCCAGCAGCCAACAGGGGACGAACACTGAAGCTTTCTTT.

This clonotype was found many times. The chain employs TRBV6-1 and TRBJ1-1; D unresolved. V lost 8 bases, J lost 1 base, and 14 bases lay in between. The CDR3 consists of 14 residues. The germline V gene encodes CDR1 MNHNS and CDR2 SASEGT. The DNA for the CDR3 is TGTGCCAGCCGGGAGAGGGTTGGGAACACTGAAGCTTTCTTT. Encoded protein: CASRERVGNTEAFF.

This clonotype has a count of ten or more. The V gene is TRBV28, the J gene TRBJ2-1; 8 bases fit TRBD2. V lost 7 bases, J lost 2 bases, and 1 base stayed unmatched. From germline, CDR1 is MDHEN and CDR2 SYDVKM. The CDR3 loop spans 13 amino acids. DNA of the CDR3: TGTGCCAGCACGGGGGGGCCCTACAATGAGCAGTTCTTC. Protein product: CASTGGPYNEQFF. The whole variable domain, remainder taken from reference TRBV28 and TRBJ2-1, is DVKVTQSSRYLVKRTGEKVFLECVQDMDHENMFWYRQDPGLGLRLIYFSYDVKMKEKGDIPEGYSVSREKKERFSLILESASTNQTSMYLCASTGGPYNEQFFGPGTRLTVL.

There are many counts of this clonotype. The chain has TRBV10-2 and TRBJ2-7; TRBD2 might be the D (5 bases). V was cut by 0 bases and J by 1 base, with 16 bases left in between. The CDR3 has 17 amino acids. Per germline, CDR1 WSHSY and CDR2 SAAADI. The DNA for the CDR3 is TGCGCCAGCAGTGAGTCGACTAAAGGCGGTACTTCCTACGAGCAGTACTTC. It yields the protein CASSESTKGGTSYEQYF.

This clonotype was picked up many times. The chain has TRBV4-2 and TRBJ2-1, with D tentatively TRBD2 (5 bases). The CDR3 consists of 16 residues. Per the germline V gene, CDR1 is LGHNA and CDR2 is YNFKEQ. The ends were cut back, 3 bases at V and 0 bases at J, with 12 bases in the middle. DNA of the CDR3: TGTGCCAGCAGCCAGCGCGGGCGCTCCTCCTACAATGAGCAGTTCTTC. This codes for CASSQRGRSSYNEQFF.

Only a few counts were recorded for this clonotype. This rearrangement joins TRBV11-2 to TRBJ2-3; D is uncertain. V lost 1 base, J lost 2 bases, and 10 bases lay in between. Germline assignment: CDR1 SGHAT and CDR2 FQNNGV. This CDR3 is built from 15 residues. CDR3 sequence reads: CASSLGWAFTDTQYF. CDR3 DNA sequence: TGTGCCAGCAGCTTAGGGTGGGCCTTCACAGATACGCAGTATTTT.

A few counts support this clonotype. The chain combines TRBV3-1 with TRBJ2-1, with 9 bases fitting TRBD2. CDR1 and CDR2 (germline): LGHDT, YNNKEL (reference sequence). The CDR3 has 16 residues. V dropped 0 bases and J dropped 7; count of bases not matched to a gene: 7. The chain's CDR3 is CASSQDGGLAQNEQFF. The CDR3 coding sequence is TGTGCCAGCAGCCAAGACGGTGGACTAGCGCAGAATGAGCAGTTCTTC.

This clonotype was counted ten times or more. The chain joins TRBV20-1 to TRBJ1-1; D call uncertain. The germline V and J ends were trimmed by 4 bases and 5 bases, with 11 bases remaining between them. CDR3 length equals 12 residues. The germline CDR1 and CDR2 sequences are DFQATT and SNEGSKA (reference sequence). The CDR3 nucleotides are TGCAGTGCTACCCGATCCACAACTGAAGCTTTCTTT. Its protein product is CSATRSTTEAFF.

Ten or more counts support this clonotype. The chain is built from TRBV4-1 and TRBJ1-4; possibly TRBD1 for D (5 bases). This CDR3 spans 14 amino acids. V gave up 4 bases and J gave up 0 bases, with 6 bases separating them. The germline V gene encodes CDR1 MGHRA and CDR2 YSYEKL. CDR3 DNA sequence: TGCGCCAGCAGCCGACAGACAACTAATGAAAAACTGTTTTTT. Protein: CASSRQTTNEKLFF.

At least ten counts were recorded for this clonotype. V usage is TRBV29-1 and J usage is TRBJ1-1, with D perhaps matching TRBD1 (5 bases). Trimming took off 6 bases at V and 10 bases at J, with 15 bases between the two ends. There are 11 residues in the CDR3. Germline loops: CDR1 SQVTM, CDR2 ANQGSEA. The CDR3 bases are TGCAGCGTGCCCGGGGGAGGGATAGCTTTCTTT. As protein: CSVPGGGIAFF.